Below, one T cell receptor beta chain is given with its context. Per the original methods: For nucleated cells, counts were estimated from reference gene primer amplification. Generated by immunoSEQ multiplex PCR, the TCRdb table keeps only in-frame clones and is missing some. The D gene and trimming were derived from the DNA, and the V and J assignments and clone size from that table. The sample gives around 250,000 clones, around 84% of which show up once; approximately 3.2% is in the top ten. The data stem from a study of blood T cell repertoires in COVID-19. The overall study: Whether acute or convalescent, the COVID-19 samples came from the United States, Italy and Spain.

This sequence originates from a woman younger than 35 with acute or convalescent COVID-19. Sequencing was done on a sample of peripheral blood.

The CDR3 loop is CATVEYTGELFF. The CDR3 nucleotides are TGTGCCACCGTCGAGTACACCGGGGAGCTGTTTTTT. The chain uses TRBV12-3 or TRBV12-4 and TRBJ2-2; D remains ambiguous. The CDR3 runs 12 residues. The V gene lost 10 bases and the J gene lost 3 bases, with 9 bases spanning the gap.